This TCR beta chain was observed in a study of blood T cell repertoires in COVID-19. Looking at the study overall: Specimens from acute and convalescent COVID-19 originated in the United States, Italy and Spain. Sample material is recorded as cDNA or gDNA derived from T cells, B-cell-depleted T cells, or PBMCs.

Libraries were prepared by immunoSEQ multiplex PCR; TCRdb keeps only in-frame clonotypes and omits some of them. Counted here are about 240,000 clones, roughly 80% occurring once; the ten biggest clones make up roughly 3.4%. There are 14 residues in the CDR3. Germline V gene sequence: CDR1 SNHLY, CDR2 FYNNEI. The receptor's source is a woman aged 18-30 years with acute or convalescent COVID-19. The chain joins TRBV2 to TRBJ2-3, with TRBD2 matching over 12 bases. The sample was peripheral blood. CDR3 nucleotides: TGTGCGGCGACTAGCGGGAGAGGGACAGATACGCAGTATTTT. It yields the protein CAATSGRGTDTQYF.